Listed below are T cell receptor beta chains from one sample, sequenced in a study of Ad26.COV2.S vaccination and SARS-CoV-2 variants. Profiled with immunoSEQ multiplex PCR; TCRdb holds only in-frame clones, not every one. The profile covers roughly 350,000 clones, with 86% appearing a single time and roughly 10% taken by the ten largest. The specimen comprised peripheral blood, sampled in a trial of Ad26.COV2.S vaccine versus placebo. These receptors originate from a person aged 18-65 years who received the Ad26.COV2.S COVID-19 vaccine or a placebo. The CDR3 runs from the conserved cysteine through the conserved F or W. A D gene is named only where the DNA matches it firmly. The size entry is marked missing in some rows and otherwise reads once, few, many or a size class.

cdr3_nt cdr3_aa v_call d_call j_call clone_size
TGTGCCAGTAGTATGTCCTACACCCAGGAGGGAGGCTACACCTTC CASSMSYTQEGGYTF TRBV19 NA TRBJ1-2 NA
TGTGCCAGCAGCTTAGCGGGGGACAATGAGCAGTTCTTC CASSLAGDNEQFF TRBV7-9 NA TRBJ2-1 NA
TGCGCCAGCAGCCCGGGACCGGGAGCCACTGAAGCTTTCTTT CASSPGPGATEAFF TRBV5-1 NA TRBJ1-1 many
TGTGCCAGCAGTTTGGCGCCTGGACAGAAAAAAGTTGAAGCTTTCTTT CASSLAPGQKKVEAFF TRBV28 NA TRBJ1-1 once
TGTGCCAGCACCCAGGGTTGGGGGTATGGCTACACCTTC CASTQGWGYGYTF TRBV6-6 NA TRBJ1-2 NA
TGTGCCACCAGTGGGTATGGTGGCCAAGAGACCCAGTACTTC CATSGYGGQETQYF TRBV24-1 NA TRBJ2-5 NA
TGTGCCAGCAGCTCTCCTGGAGCCCCAAATGGGTATGGCTACACCTTC CASSSPGAPNGYGYTF TRBV7-2 NA TRBJ1-2 NA
TGTGCCAGCAGCTTACGGTCTATCTCTGGGGCCAACGTCCTGACTTTC CASSLRSISGANVLTF TRBV11-2 NA TRBJ2-6 NA
TGTGCCAGCAGCTTAGAGTCGGGCGCAACTAATGAAAAACTGTTTTTT CASSLESGATNEKLFF TRBV7-9 NA TRBJ1-4 NA
TGTGCCAGCAGTTTAGGAGGGGGATTTAATTCACCCCTCCACTTT CASSLGGGFNSPLHF TRBV27 NA TRBJ1-6 NA
TGCGCCAGCAGCGAAAGGGGTGGCGGGGGGATCTACGAGCAGTACTTC CASSERGGGGIYEQYF TRBV4-3 TRBD2 TRBJ2-7 NA
TGTGCCATCAGTAACAGGGTCTACGAGCAGTACTTC CAISNRVYEQYF TRBV10-3 NA TRBJ2-7 few
TGTGCCATCCGAGGACAGGGCACCCGTGGCTACACCTTC CAIRGQGTRGYTF TRBV2 TRBD1 TRBJ1-2 NA
TGTGCCAGCAGCCAAGCCTTGCGGGGAACTGGGCAGTACTTC CASSQALRGTGQYF TRBV3-1/TRBV3-2 NA TRBJ2-7 NA
TGTGCCAGCAGCTTGAACAGCTACGAGCAGTACTTC CASSLNSYEQYF TRBV7-8 NA TRBJ2-7 NA
TGTGCCAGCAGCCAACCAGGACTATCAGGCAATGAGCAGTTCTTC CASSQPGLSGNEQFF TRBV4-2 NA TRBJ2-1 once
TGTGCCAGCTCCCAGGGGGTCGCGAACACTGAAGCTTTCTTT CASSQGVANTEAFF TRBV7-3 TRBD1 TRBJ1-1 NA
TGTGCCAGCAGTTTGACGGTAGGATTGGGTGGCTACACCTTC CASSLTVGLGGYTF TRBV27 NA TRBJ1-2 NA
TGCGCCAGCAGCCATGCCCCGAAGGGAAGGACCGGGGAGCTGTTTTTT CASSHAPKGRTGELFF TRBV4-1 NA TRBJ2-2 NA
TGTGCCAGCAAACAGAGCAATGAAAAACTGTTTTTT CASKQSNEKLFF TRBV28 NA TRBJ1-4 NA
TGTGCCAGCAGTTTAAATCTAGGGGTATCCGAGCAGTACTTC CASSLNLGVSEQYF TRBV27 NA TRBJ2-7 NA
TGTGCCAGCAGTGAGACAGGGGTTTACTATGGCTACACCTTC CASSETGVYYGYTF TRBV2 TRBD1 TRBJ1-2 NA
TGCGCCAGCAGCTCGGGACAGGGGATGAGCGAGCAGTACTTC CASSSGQGMSEQYF TRBV5-1 TRBD1 TRBJ2-7 NA
TGTGCCAGCAGGGTACCCGAGGCTTATGGCTACACCTTC CASRVPEAYGYTF TRBV2 NA TRBJ1-2 NA
TGCGCCAGCAGCTTGGGCGGGGGGACTGACCGGGAGCTGTTTTTT CASSLGGGTDRELFF TRBV5-1 TRBD2 TRBJ2-2 NA
TGTGCCAGCAGCGTAGAGGGACAGGACCAAGAGACCCAGTACTTC CASSVEGQDQETQYF TRBV9 TRBD1 TRBJ2-5 NA
TGTGCCAGCAGCTCTGGGCCGGGACAGGGGGCAATCAGCAATCAGCCCCAGCATTTT CASSSGPGQGAISNQPQHF TRBV7-9 TRBD1 TRBJ1-5 few
TGTGCCAGCAGTCTCGGTGTTGGGGGGCCACAATACGAGCAGTACTTC CASSLGVGGPQYEQYF TRBV27 NA TRBJ2-7 NA
TGTGCCAGCAGTGAAGCGGGCCGGGACAGCTACGAGCAGTACTTC CASSEAGRDSYEQYF TRBV2 TRBD1 TRBJ2-7 NA
TGTGCCAGCAGCCAGGAAGCCCGGGAGGATACGCAGTATTTT CASSQEAREDTQYF TRBV4-2 NA TRBJ2-3 NA
TGTGCCAGCAGCCCCACACAGGTCCGGAACTATGGCTACACCTTC CASSPTQVRNYGYTF TRBV7-2 NA TRBJ1-2 NA
TGTGCCAGCAGTTGGGGGACAAGCCGAGGGACCAAAAACATTCAGTACTTC CASSWGTSRGTKNIQYF TRBV27 NA TRBJ2-4 NA
TGTGCCAGCAGTGGGACAGGGGGTTATGGCTACACCTTC CASSGTGGYGYTF TRBV2 TRBD1 TRBJ1-2 NA
TGTGCCAGCAGTTTTGGAGGGACAGGGAATGAAAAACTGTTTTTT CASSFGGTGNEKLFF TRBV28 TRBD1 TRBJ1-4 NA
TGTGCCAGCAGCTTAAGTGGAAACACCATATATTTT CASSLSGNTIYF TRBV7-2 NA TRBJ1-3 NA
TGTGCCAGCAGCGCCTTGGACAGGGTTGATGGCTACACCTTC CASSALDRVDGYTF TRBV7-9 TRBD1 TRBJ1-2 once
TGTGCCAGCTCGTATCAAGAGACCCAGTACTTC CASSYQETQYF TRBV18 NA TRBJ2-5 NA
TGTGCCAGCAGTTTAAGAGGATATGGCTACACCTTC CASSLRGYGYTF TRBV28 NA TRBJ1-2 NA
TGTGCCAGCAGTTCGTCACAGGGAAGAGGAGAGACCCAGTACTTC CASSSSQGRGETQYF TRBV28 NA TRBJ2-5 once
TGTGCCAGCAGCGACTTACTAGGTTTCTACGAGCAGTACTTC CASSDLLGFYEQYF TRBV6-2/TRBV6-3 NA TRBJ2-7 NA
TGTGCCAGCAGCCTAGGGGCTAGCGGGGGCCAGGGGCAGTTCTTC CASSLGASGGQGQFF TRBV3-1/TRBV3-2 TRBD2 TRBJ2-1 NA
TGTGCCAGCGAGCCCTTAGGAAATTCACCCCTCCACTTT CASEPLGNSPLHF TRBV2 NA TRBJ1-6 NA
TGTGCCAGCAGTACGGGGCTATATGGCTACACCTTC CASSTGLYGYTF TRBV6-5 NA TRBJ1-2 NA
TGTGCCAGCAGCTCCGGACAGGATGAAAAACTGTTTTTT CASSSGQDEKLFF TRBV28 TRBD1 TRBJ1-4 NA
TGTGCCAGCAGCCCCGACAGGAGCCAAGAGACCCAGTACTTC CASSPDRSQETQYF TRBV7-2 NA TRBJ2-5 NA
TGTGCCACAGTGCCAGGACCGGACACCTCCAATGAGCAGTTCTTC CATVPGPDTSNEQFF TRBV2 NA TRBJ2-1 NA
TGTGCCAGCAGTTACTCGATCGGAGATACGCAGTATTTT CASSYSIGDTQYF TRBV6-5 NA TRBJ2-3 NA
TGTGCCAGCAGCCCAAGGACTAGCGGGATCTCCTCCTACAATGAGCAGTTCTTC CASSPRTSGISSYNEQFF TRBV11-3 TRBD2 TRBJ2-1 NA
TGTGCCAGTAGTTTAGGACAGATGGGCACTGAAGCTTTCTTT CASSLGQMGTEAFF TRBV19 NA TRBJ1-1 few
TGTGCCAGCAGTCCCGGGACAGGGGCCGGTAGGTACTTC CASSPGTGAGRYF TRBV6-5 TRBD1 TRBJ2-7 NA
TGTGCCAGCAGCCCCCGGACAGGGGTTAACACTGAAGCTTTCTTT CASSPRTGVNTEAFF TRBV14 TRBD1 TRBJ1-1 few
TGTGCCAGCAGGTTACAGGGGAGAGATCAGCCCCAGCATTTT CASRLQGRDQPQHF TRBV6-1 TRBD1 TRBJ1-5 NA
TGTGCCAGCACCTTGACCCAGGGGAGCACTGAAGCTTTCTTT CASTLTQGSTEAFF TRBV6-5 NA TRBJ1-1 NA
TGTGCCACCAGTGATGAGCAGGGCGTGTACAATGAGCAGTTCTTC CATSDEQGVYNEQFF TRBV24-1 NA TRBJ2-1 NA
TGCGCCAGCAGCCAATCGGACTCCAGCTCCTATAATTCACCCCTCCACTTT CASSQSDSSSYNSPLHF TRBV4-1 NA TRBJ1-6 NA